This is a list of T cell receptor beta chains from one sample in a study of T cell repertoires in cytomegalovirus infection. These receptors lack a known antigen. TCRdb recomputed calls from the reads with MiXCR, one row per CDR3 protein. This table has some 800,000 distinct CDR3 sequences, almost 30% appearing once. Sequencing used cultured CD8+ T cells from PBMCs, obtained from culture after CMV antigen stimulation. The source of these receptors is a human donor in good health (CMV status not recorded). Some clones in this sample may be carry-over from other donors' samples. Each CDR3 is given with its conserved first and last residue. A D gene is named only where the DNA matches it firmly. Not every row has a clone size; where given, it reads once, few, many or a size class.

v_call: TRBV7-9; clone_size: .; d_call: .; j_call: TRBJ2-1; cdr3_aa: CASSSTSLPRESSSYNEQFF; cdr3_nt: TGTGCCAGCAGCTCAACTTCCCTCCCTCGGGAGTCGAGCTCCTACAATGAGCAGTTCTTC
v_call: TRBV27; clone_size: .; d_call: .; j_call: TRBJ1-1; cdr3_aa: CASSLFADRRISF; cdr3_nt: TGTGCCAGCAGTTTATTCGCCGACAGGCGAATCTCCTTT
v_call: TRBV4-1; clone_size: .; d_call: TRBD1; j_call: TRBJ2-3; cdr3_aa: CASSQGDRGLKDTQYF; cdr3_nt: TGCGCCAGCAGCCAAGGGGACAGGGGGCTTAAAGATACGCAGTATTTT
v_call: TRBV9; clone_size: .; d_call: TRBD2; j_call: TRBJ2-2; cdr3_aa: CASSDRAGGLRELFF; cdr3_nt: TGTGCCAGCAGCGACCGAGCGGGGGGGCTCCGGGAGCTGTTTTTT
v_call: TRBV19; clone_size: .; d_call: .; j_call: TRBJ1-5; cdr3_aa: CASSIAPGAYNQPQHF; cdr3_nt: TGTGCCAGTAGTATAGCCCCAGGGGCCTACAATCAGCCCCAGCATTTT
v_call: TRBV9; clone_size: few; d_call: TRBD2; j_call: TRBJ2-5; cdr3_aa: CASSPSGGFQETQYF; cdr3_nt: TGTGCCAGCAGCCCCAGCGGGGGCTTCCAAGAGACCCAGTACTTC
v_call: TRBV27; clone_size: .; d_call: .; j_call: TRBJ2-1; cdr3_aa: CASSLSPTEQFF; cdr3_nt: TGTGCCAGCAGTTTATCCCCGACAGAGCAGTTCTTC
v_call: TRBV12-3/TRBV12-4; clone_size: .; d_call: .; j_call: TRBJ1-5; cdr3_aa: CASSGYDQPQHF; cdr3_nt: TGTGCCAGCTCCGGGTACGATCAGCCCCAGCATTTT
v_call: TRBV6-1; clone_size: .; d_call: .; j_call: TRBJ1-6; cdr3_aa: CASSEVGSSYNSPLHF; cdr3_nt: TGTGCCAGCAGTGAAGTTGGGAGCTCCTATAATTCACCCCTCCACTTT
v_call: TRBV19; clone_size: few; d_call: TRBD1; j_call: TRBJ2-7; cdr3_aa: CASSMATGMAEQYF; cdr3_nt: TGTGCCAGTAGTATGGCGACAGGGATGGCCGAGCAGTACTTC
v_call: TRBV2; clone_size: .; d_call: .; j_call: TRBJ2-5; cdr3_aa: CASSPRAKETQYF; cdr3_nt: TGTGCCAGCAGTCCGCGGGCTAAAGAGACCCAGTACTTC
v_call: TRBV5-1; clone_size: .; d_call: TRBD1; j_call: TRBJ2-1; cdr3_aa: CASSHDRGQVYNEQFF; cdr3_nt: TGCGCCAGCAGCCACGACAGGGGGCAGGTCTACAATGAGCAGTTCTTC
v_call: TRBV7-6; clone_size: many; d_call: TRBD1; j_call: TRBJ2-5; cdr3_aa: CASSLWTGVGETQYF; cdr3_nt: TGTGCCAGCAGCCTCTGGACAGGGGTTGGAGAGACCCAGTACTTC
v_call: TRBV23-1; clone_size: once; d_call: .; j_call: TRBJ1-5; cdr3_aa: CASSQPKGGGQPQHF; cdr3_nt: TGCGCCAGCAGTCAACCAAAGGGGGGTGGTCAGCCCCAGCATTTT
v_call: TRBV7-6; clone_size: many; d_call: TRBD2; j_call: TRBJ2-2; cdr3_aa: CASAGSGGANTGELFF; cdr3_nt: TGTGCCAGCGCGGGAAGCGGGGGGGCGAACACCGGGGAGCTGTTTTTT
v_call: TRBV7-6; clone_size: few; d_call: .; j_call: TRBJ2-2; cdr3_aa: CASSLGEDRYTGELFF; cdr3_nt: TGTGCCAGCAGCTTAGGGGAGGACAGATACACCGGGGAGCTGTTTTTT
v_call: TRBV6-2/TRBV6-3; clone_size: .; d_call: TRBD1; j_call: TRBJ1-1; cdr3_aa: CASSYSRGLETEAFF; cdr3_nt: TGTGCCAGCAGTTACTCAAGGGGGCTGGAGACTGAAGCTTTCTTT
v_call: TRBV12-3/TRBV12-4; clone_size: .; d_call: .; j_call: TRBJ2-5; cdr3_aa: CASSLGSLVETQYF; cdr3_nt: TGTGCCAGCAGTTTAGGCAGCCTGGTGGAGACCCAGTACTTC
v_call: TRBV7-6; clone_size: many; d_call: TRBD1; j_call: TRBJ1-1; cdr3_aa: CASSVGTGGPNTEAFF; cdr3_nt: TGTGCCAGCAGCGTCGGGACAGGGGGGCCGAACACTGAAGCTTTCTTT
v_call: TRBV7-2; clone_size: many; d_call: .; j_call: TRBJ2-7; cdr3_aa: CASTNGGGSYEQYF; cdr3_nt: TGTGCCAGTACCAACGGAGGGGGTTCATACGAGCAGTACTTC
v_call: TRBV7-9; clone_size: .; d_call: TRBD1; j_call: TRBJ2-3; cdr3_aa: CASSFPDRGLSDTQYF; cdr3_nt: TGTGCCAGCAGCTTTCCCGACAGGGGTTTGTCAGATACGCAGTATTTT
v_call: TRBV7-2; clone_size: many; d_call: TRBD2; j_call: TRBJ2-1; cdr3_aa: CASSLPRSLAGGYNEQFF; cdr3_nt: TGTGCCAGCAGCTTACCCCGCTCACTAGCGGGGGGTTACAATGAGCAGTTCTTC
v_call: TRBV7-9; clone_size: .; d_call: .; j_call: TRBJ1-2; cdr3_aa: CASSSSRDRGYGYTF; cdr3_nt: TGTGCCAGCAGCTCATCCCGGGACCGGGGCTATGGCTACACCTTC
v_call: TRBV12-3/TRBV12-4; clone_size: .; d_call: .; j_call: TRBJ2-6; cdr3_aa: CASSFLVGAGANVLTF; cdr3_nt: TGTGCCAGCAGTTTCTTGGTGGGGGCTGGGGCCAACGTCCTGACTTTC
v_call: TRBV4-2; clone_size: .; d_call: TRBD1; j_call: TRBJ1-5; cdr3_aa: CASSPQGVSNQPQHF; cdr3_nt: TGTGCCAGCAGCCCCCAGGGGGTGAGCAATCAGCCCCAGCATTTT
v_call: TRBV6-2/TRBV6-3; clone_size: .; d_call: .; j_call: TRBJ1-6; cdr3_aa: CASRAGTANSPLHF; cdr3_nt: TGTGCCAGCAGGGCCGGGACGGCAAATTCACCCCTCCACTTT
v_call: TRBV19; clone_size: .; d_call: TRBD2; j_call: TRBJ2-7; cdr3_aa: CASSPRALASPLYEQYF; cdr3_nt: TGTGCCAGTAGTCCCCGTGCACTAGCGAGCCCCCTTTACGAGCAGTACTTC
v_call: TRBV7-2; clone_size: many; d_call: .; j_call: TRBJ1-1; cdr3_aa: CASSSATRDAFF; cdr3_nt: TGTGCCAGCAGTTCCGCAACCAGAGACGCTTTCTTT
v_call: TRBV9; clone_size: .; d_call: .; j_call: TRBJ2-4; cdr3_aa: CASSVGQGGTSNAKNIQYF; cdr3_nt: TGTGCCAGCAGCGTAGGGCAGGGCGGAACCTCTAACGCCAAAAACATTCAGTACTTC
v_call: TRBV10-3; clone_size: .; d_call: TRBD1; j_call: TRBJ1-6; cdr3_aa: CAIRYDRDNNSPLHF; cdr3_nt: TGTGCCATCAGGTATGACAGGGATAATAATTCACCCCTCCACTTT
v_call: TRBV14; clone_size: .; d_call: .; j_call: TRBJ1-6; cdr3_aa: CASSQELRSSYNSPLHF; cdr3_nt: TGTGCCAGCAGCCAAGAGCTGCGAAGCTCCTATAATTCACCCCTCCACTTT
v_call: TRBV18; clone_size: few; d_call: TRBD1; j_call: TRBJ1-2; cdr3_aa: CASSQTGTETNYGYTF; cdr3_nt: TGTGCCAGCTCTCAAACCGGGACAGAGACAAACTATGGCTACACCTTC
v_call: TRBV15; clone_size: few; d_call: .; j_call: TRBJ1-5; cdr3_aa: CATSIRGNQPQHF; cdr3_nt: TGTGCCACCAGCATAAGAGGGAATCAGCCCCAGCATTTT
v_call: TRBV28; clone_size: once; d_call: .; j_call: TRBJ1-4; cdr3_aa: CASMEGMGEKLFF; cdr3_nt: TGTGCCAGCATGGAAGGGATGGGCGAAAAACTGTTTTTT
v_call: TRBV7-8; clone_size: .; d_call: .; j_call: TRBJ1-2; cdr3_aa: CASSNYPGGYTF; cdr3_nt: TGTGCCAGCAGCAACTATCCGGGGGGCTACACCTTC
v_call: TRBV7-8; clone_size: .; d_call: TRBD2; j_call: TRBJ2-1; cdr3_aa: CASSPAGGDEQFF; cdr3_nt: TGTGCCAGCAGCCCAGCGGGGGGCGATGAGCAGTTCTTC
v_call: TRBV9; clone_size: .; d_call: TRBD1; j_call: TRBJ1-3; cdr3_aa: CASSPYRGHTSGNTIYF; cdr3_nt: TGTGCCAGCAGCCCGTACAGGGGGCACACCTCTGGAAACACCATATATTTT
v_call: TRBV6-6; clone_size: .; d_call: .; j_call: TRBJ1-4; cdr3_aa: CASSTRDPEEKLFF; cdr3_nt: TGTGCCAGCAGTACCCGGGACCCGGAGGAAAAACTGTTTTTT
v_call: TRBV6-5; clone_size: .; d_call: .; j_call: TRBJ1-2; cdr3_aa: CASTGMDPNGYTF; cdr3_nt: TGTGCCAGCACTGGGATGGATCCTAATGGCTACACCTTC
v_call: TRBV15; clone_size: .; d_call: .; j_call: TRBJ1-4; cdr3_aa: CATSRDAGMANEKLFF; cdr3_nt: TGTGCCACCAGCCGAGACGCCGGGATGGCCAATGAAAAACTGTTTTTT
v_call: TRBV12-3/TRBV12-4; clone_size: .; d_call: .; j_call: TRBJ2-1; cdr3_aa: CASSFVREWGEQFF; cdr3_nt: TGTGCCAGCAGTTTCGTACGAGAGTGGGGTGAGCAGTTCTTC
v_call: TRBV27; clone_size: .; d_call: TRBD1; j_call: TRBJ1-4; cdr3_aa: CASRRRTGYSNEKLFF; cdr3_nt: TGTGCCAGCAGACGGAGGACAGGGTATTCTAATGAAAAACTGTTTTTT
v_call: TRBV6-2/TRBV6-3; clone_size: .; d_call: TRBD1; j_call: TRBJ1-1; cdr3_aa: CASSTLQGADPKTEAFF; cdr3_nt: TGTGCCAGCAGTACATTACAGGGGGCAGACCCGAAAACTGAAGCTTTCTTT
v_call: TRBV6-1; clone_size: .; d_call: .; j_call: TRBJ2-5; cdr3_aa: CASTPDSGEETQYF; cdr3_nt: TGTGCCAGCACTCCGGACAGTGGGGAGGAGACCCAGTACTTC
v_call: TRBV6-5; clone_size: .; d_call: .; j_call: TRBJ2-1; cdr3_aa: CASSPRRGRFNEQFF; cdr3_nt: TGTGCCAGCAGCCCCCGGAGGGGGCGGTTCAATGAGCAGTTCTTC
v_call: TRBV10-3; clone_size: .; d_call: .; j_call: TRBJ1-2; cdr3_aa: CAISERGQDGYTF; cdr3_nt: TGTGCCATCAGTGAGAGGGGACAAGATGGCTACACCTTC